Described below is a single T cell receptor (beta chain) sequence and its context. Per germline, CDR1 LNHDA and CDR2 SQIVND (reference sequence). The CDR3 contains 15 residues. With V trimmed by 3 bases and J by 5 bases, 6 bases remained unmatched. The table came from immunoSEQ multiplex PCR; TCRdb's copy has only in-frame clones and leaves some out. The table shows tens of thousands of clones, with about 93% occurring only once. This entry is derived from a study of T cell changes during pregnancy in multiple sclerosis. This sequence was found in a female donor with multiple sclerosis, enrolled in a pregnancy study. The material sequenced was peripheral blood, taken in the third trimester of pregnancy. The chain recombines TRBV19 with TRBJ1-4, with TRBD1 matching over 7 bases. The CDR3 nucleotides read TGTGCCAGTAGTATCCCCACAGGGGTAAATGAAAAACTGTTTTTT. It codes for CASSIPTGVNEKLFF.